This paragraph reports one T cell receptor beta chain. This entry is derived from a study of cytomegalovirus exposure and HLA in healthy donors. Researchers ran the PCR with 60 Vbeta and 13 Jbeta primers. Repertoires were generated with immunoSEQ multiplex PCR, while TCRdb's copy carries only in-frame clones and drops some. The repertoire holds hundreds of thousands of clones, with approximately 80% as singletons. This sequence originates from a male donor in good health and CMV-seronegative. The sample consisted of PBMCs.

The CDR3 sequence is CASSQPGSSGLGEQYF. In DNA, the CDR3 is TGTGCCAGCAGCCAACCGGGGTCCTCGGGATTAGGCGAGCAGTACTTC. The chain combines TRBV4-2 with TRBJ2-7; TRBD2 is a possible D gene (5 bases). CDR3 length equals 16 residues. The ends were cut back, 2 bases at V and 6 bases at J, with 20 bases in the middle. Per germline, CDR1 LGHNA and CDR2 YNFKEQ.